Below, 20 T cell receptor beta chains from the same sample are listed, as sequenced in a study of T cell changes during pregnancy in multiple sclerosis. Repertoires were generated with immunoSEQ multiplex PCR, while TCRdb's copy carries only in-frame clones and drops some. Of about 57,000 clones in the sample, around 89% were seen once. Sample: peripheral blood, taken after pregnancy. Every receptor here comes from a female donor with multiple sclerosis, enrolled in a pregnancy study.

The CDR3 sequence is CASSLASGTGNTIYF. For the CDR3, the DNA is TGCGCCAGCAGCTTGGCCTCAGGTACTGGAAACACCATATATTTT. This chain uses TRBV5-1 with TRBJ1-3; no clear D gene. The CDR3 length is 15 residues. Trimming cost V 0 bases and J 2 bases, with 9 bases left between them. Germline V gene data show CDR1 as SGHRS and CDR2 as YFSETQ.

The rearrangement uses TRBV6-4 and TRBJ2-7, with D perhaps matching TRBD1 (6 bases). The CDR3 contains 11 residues. Per the germline V gene, CDR1 is MRHNA and CDR2 is SNTAGT. Between the trimmed V and J ends, which lost 8 bases and 6 bases, there was a span of 11 bases. The CDR3 bases are TGTGCCAGCTCGAGGGGGAGCGAGCAGTACTTC. Protein product: CASSRGSEQYF.

The chain uses TRBV28 and TRBJ2-2, with D possibly matching TRBD2 (6 bases). Between the trimmed V and J ends, which lost 3 bases and 7 bases, there was a span of 6 bases. The germline V gene has CDR1 MDHEN and CDR2 SYDVKM. The CDR3 is 12 amino acids. Written as DNA, the CDR3 is TGTGCCAGCAGTTTGGGGGGCGGGGAGCTGTTTTTT. Its protein is CASSLGGGELFF.

The chain combines TRBV7-2 with TRBJ2-3; D is uncertain. Germline loops: CDR1 SGHTA, CDR2 FQGNSA. The CDR3 is 15 residues long. With 3 bases removed from V and 5 bases from J, the gap between germline ends came to 15 bases. The CDR3 DNA reads as TGTGCCAGCAGCTTTGAGGTATTAGTGGGAGATACGCAGTATTTT. As protein: CASSFEVLVGDTQYF.

The chain employs TRBV28 and TRBJ1-2; D possibly corresponds to TRBD1 (5 bases). V lost 2 bases, J lost 5 bases, and 18 bases lay in between. This CDR3 region has 16 residues. Germline V gives CDR1 MDHEN, CDR2 SYDVKM. The CDR3 DNA sequence: TGTGCCAGCAGTTTAAACCCACCGGGGGGGTGGTATGGCTACACCTTC. Amino acids: CASSLNPPGGWYGYTF.

The chain recombines TRBV19 with TRBJ2-4; D call uncertain. The germline V gene has CDR1 LNHDA and CDR2 SQIVND (reference sequence). This CDR3 spans 11 amino acids. Trimming removed 7 bases at V and 8 bases at J, with 9 bases between. CDR3: CASTARDIQYF. The CDR3, as DNA: TGTGCCAGTACCGCTCGGGACATTCAGTACTTC.

The chain recombines TRBV18 with TRBJ1-5; 8 positions agree with TRBD1. CDR1 and CDR2 from the germline V gene are KGHSH and LQKENI. The V segment lost 3 bases and the J segment 7 bases; nucleotides outside the gene matches: 5. The CDR3 sequence is 14 residues long. CDR3 region: CASSPRQGSQPQHF. Written as DNA, the CDR3 is TGTGCCAGCTCACCTCGACAGGGGAGCCAGCCCCAGCATTTT.

The chain is built from TRBV18 and TRBJ2-2; D gene uncertain. Trimming pared 0 bases from V and 1 base from J, leaving 12 bases between. The V gene's germline CDR1 is KGHSH and CDR2 LQKENI. The CDR3 runs 17 residues. The CDR3 region is CASSPPPFSGNTGELFF. The CDR3 DNA reads TGTGCCAGCTCACCACCCCCGTTTTCGGGGAACACCGGGGAGCTGTTTTTT.

As for this clone: One end of the junction is discordant with germline, which a read error may explain. V gene TRBV2 combines with J gene TRBJ1-2; 7 bases are a match to TRBD1. The CDR3 length is 10 residues. Germline V lookup: CDR1 SNHLY, CDR2 FYNNEI. DNA of the CDR3: TGTGCCAGCAGTTACAGGGGCCAAATGTTC. It encodes CASSYRGQMF.

This chain uses TRBV28 with TRBJ1-1; D not resolved. The germline V gene has CDR1 MDHEN and CDR2 SYDVKM. Deletions cut 9 bases from V and 2 bases from J, with 19 bases between. The CDR3 sequence is 15 residues long. The CDR3: CASHSPGRLNTEAFF. The CDR3 nucleotides are TGTGCCAGTCACTCTCCGGGCCGACTAAACACTGAAGCTTTCTTT.

The chain combines TRBV7-3 with TRBJ2-3; 7 bases fit TRBD2. Germline CDR1 is SGHTA and CDR2 is FQGTGA. J lost 2 bases, V lost 0 bases, and 2 bases had no gene match. The CDR3 is 15 residues long. The CDR3 loop reads CASSLTGLPTDTQYF. In nucleotides, the CDR3 is TGTGCCAGCAGCTTAACGGGACTACCCACAGATACGCAGTATTTT.

This chain connects TRBV7-2 to TRBJ1-2, with D unresolved. Germline loops: CDR1 SGHTA, CDR2 FQGNSA. The CDR3 extends over 14 amino acids. V lost 5 bases to trimming and J lost 4 bases, with 14 bases between them. The CDR3 region is CASSRSRGFYGYTF. In DNA, the CDR3 is TGTGCCAGCAGCCGATCGAGAGGGTTCTATGGCTACACCTTC.

V usage is TRBV7-2 and J usage is TRBJ2-2; weak D call: TRBD1 (6 bases). V shed 2 bases and J shed 7 bases, with 14 bases lying between them. CDR1 and CDR2 from the germline V gene are SGHTA and FQGNSA. This CDR3 comprises 15 residues. The CDR3 protein is CASSLQSGVDGELFF. CDR3 in DNA: TGTGCCAGCAGCTTACAATCAGGGGTGGACGGGGAGCTGTTTTTT.

V and J are TRBV14 and TRBJ2-7, with D possibly TRBD1 on 6 matching bases. The CDR3 sequence is 12 residues long. Trimming stripped 4 bases from V and 6 bases from J, with 10 bases between. CDR1 and CDR2 from the germline V gene are SGHDN and FVKESK. The CDR3, as DNA: TGTGCCAGCAGCCTTTACAGGGCCGAGCAGTACTTC. Amino acid sequence: CASSLYRAEQYF.

The chain combines TRBV6-1 with TRBJ2-7; TRBD1 is a possible D gene (7 bases). The V and J ends lost 5 bases and 2 bases respectively, with 13 bases between them. The CDR3 is made up of 14 amino acids. CDR1 and CDR2 from the germline V gene are MNHNS and SASEGT. The CDR3 bases are TGTGCCAGCAGTATCCAGGGGGAGGCCTACGAGCAGTACTTC. It yields the protein CASSIQGEAYEQYF.

V usage is TRBV5-5 and J usage is TRBJ1-1, with TRBD1 matching over 8 bases. This CDR3 is built from 15 residues. The germline CDR1 and CDR2 sequences are SGHKS and YYEKEE (reference sequence). The J segment lost 5 bases and the V segment lost 5 bases, leaving 11 bases of the junction unmatched. In DNA form, the CDR3 reads TGTGCCAGCAGGCCCAATCAGGGGGCATATACTGAAGCTTTCTTT. Its translation: CASRPNQGAYTEAFF. The entire variable domain, with the rest obtained from reference TRBV5-5 and TRBJ1-1, is as follows: DAGVTQSPTHLIKTRGQQVTLRCSPISGHKSVSWYQQVLGQGPQFIFQYYEKEERGRGNFPDRFSARQFPNYSSELNVNALLLGDSALYLCASRPNQGAYTEAFFGQGTRLTVV.

The chain links TRBV5-1 to TRBJ2-5, with D maybe TRBD2 (5 bases). The CDR3 contains 15 residues. V was shortened by 4 bases and J by 5 bases, with 18 bases between the two germline ends. Germline lookup yields CDR1 SGHRS and CDR2 YFSETQ. This CDR3 is CASSRRGDGTETQYF. In nucleotides, the CDR3 is TGCGCCAGCAGCCGCCGGGGAGATGGTACGGAGACCCAGTACTTC.

J is TRBJ2-7 and V is TRBV18, with D possibly matching TRBD1 (6 bases). The CDR3 is 16 amino acids. V was clipped by 3 bases and J by 0 bases, with 15 bases between them. From germline, CDR1 is KGHSH and CDR2 LQKENI. CDR3 in amino acids: CASSPTRTAASYEQYF. DNA of the CDR3: TGTGCCAGCTCACCCACCCGGACAGCAGCCTCCTACGAGCAGTACTTC.

The gene calls are TRBV5-6 and TRBJ1-2, with D hard to call. The CDR3 totals 12 residues. The V gene lost 1 base and the J gene lost 8 bases, with 9 bases spanning the gap. Germline V gives CDR1 SGHDT, CDR2 YYEEEE. The CDR3 DNA reads TGTGCCAGCAGCTTGTACCAGGCAGGCTACACCTTC. Translation: CASSLYQAGYTF.

The chain combines TRBV6-1 with TRBJ2-5; 7 positions agree with TRBD1. The CDR3 is 14 residues long. J gave up 2 bases and V 4 bases, and 4 bases lay outside the gene matches. CDR1 is MNHNS and CDR2 is SASEGT in the germline V gene. CDR3 sequence: CASSVDRVQETQYF. CDR3 nucleotide sequence: TGTGCCAGCAGTGTTGACAGGGTGCAAGAGACCCAGTACTTC.